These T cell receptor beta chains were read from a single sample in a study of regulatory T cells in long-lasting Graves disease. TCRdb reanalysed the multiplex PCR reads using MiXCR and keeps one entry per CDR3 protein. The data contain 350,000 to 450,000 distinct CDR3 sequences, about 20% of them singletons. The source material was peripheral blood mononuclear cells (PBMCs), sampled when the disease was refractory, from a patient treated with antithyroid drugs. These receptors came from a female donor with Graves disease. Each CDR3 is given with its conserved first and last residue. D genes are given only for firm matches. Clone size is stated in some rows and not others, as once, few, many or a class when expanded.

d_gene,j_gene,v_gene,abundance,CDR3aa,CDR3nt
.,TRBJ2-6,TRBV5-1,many,CASSLAMPGANVLTF,TGCGCCAGCAGCTTGGCCATGCCTGGGGCCAACGTCCTGACTTTC
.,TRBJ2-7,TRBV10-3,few,CAISDRGFNEQYF,TGTGCCATCAGTGATCGCGGGTTCAACGAGCAGTACTTC
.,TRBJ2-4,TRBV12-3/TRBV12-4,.,CASSFAGDLAKNIQYF,TGTGCCAGCAGTTTCGCCGGGGATTTAGCCAAAAACATTCAGTACTTC
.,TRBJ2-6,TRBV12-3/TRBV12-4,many,CASRDYGANVLTF,TGTGCCAGCCGCGATTATGGGGCCAACGTCCTGACTTTC
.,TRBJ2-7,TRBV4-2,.,CASSQDTTYEQYF,TGTGCCAGCAGCCAGGACACGACCTACGAGCAGTACTTC
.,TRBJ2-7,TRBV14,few,CASSRPEGYEQYF,TGTGCCAGCAGCCGGCCGGAGGGTTACGAGCAGTACTTC
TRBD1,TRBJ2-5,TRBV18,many,CASSSASGTGTETQYF,TGTGCCAGCTCATCCGCATCCGGGACAGGGACAGAGACCCAGTACTTC
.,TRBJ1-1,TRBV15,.,CTTSAGLNTEAFF,TGTACCACCAGTGCAGGACTGAACACTGAAGCTTTCTTT
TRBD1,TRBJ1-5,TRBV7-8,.,CASSKDRGDQPQHF,TGTGCCAGCAGCAAGGACAGGGGTGATCAGCCCCAGCATTTT
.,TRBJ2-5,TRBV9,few,CASSVYAEAQETQYF,TGTGCCAGCAGCGTATACGCGGAAGCCCAAGAGACCCAGTACTTC
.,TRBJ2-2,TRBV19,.,CASTTDYRDITGELFF,TGTGCCAGTACCACGGATTACAGGGATATTACCGGGGAGCTGTTTTTT
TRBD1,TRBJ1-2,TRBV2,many,CASFDRAVYGYTF,TGTGCCAGCTTCGACAGGGCGGTCTATGGCTACACCTTC
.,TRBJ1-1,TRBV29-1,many,CSTRQILNTEAFF,TGCAGCACCCGACAGATCCTCAACACTGAAGCTTTCTTT
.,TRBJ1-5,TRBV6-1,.,CASKHQPQHF,TGTGCCAGCAAACATCAGCCCCAGCATTTT